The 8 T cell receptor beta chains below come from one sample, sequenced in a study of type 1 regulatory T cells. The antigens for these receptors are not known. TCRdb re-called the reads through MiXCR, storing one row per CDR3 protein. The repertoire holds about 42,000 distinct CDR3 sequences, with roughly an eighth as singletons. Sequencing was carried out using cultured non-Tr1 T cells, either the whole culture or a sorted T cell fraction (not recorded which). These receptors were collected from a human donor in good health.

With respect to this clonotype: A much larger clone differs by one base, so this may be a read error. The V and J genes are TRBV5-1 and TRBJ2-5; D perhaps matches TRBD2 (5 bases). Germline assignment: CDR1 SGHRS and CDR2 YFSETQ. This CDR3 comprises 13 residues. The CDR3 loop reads CASSLDVGETRYF. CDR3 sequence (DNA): TGCGCCAGCAGCTTGGATGTGGGAGAGACCCGGTACTTC.

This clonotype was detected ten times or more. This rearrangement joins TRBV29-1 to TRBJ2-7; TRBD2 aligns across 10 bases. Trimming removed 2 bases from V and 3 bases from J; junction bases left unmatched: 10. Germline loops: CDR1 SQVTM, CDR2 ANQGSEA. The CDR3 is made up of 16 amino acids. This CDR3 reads CSVESLAGLSSYEQYF. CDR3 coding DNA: TGCAGCGTTGAATCACTAGCGGGATTAAGCAGCTACGAGCAGTACTTC.

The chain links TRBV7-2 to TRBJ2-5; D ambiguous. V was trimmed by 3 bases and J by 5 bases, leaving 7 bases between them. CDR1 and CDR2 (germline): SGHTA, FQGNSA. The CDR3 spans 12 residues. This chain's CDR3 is CASSLSWETQYF. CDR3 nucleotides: TGTGCCAGCAGCTTGTCGTGGGAGACCCAGTACTTC.

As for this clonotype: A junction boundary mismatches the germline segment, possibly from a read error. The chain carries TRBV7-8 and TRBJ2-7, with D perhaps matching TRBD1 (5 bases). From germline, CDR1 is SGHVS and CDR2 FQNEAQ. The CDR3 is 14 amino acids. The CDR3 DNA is TGTGCCGGCAGCTCAGACAGCAGCTCCTACGAGCAGTACTTC. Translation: CAGSSDSSSYEQYF.

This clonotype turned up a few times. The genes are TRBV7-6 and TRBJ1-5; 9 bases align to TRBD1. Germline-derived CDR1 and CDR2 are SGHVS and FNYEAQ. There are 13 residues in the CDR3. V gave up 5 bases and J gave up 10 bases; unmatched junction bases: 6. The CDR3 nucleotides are TGTGCCAGCAGCGGCAGACAGGGGGGACCCCAGCATTTT. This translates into CASSGRQGGPQHF. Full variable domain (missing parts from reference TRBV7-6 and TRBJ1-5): GAGVSQSPRYKVTKRGQDVALRCDPISGHVSLYWYRQALGQGPEFLTYFNYEAQQDKSGLPNDRFSAERPEGSISTLTIQRTEQRDSAMYRCASSGRQGGPQHFGDGTRLSIL.

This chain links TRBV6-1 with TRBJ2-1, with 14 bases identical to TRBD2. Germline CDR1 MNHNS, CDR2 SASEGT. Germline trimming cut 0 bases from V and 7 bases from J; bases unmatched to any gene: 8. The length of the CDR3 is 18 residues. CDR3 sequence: CASSEALLGLAGENEQFF. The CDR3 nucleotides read TGTGCCAGCAGTGAAGCGCTTCTGGGACTAGCGGGAGAGAATGAGCAGTTCTTC.

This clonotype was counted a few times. The CDR3 sequence: CASSQVGTLVGETQYF. DNA of the CDR3: TGTGCCAGCAGCCAAGTGGGGACACTCGTGGGGGAGACCCAGTACTTC. V usage is TRBV3-1 and J usage is TRBJ2-5; a weak D match, TRBD1 (6 bases). Germline values: CDR1 LGHDT, CDR2 YNNKEL (reference sequence). CDR3 size: 16 residues. Trimming pared 1 base from V and 5 bases from J, leaving 17 bases between.

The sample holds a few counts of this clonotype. CDR3 amino acids: CASLETANQPQHF. The CDR3, as DNA: TGTGCCAGTCTTGAGACGGCCAATCAGCCCCAGCATTTT. This chain connects TRBV6-1 to TRBJ1-5; D is unclear. Germline V gene lookup returns CDR1 MNHNS and CDR2 SASEGT. V was shortened by 9 bases and J by 3 bases, with 12 bases between the two germline ends. The CDR3 spans 13 residues.